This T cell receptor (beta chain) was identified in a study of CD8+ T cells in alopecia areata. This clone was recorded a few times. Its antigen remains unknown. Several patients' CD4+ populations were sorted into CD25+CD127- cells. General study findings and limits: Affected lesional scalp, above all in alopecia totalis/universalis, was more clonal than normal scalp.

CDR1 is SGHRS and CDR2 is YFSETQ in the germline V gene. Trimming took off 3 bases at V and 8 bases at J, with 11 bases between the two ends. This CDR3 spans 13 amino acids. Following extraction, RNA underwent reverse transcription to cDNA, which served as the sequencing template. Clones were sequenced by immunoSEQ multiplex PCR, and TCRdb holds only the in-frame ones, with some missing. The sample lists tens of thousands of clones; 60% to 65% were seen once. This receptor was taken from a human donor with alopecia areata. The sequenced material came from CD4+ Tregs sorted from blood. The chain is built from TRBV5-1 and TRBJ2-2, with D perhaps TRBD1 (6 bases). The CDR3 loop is CASSSPGTGELFF. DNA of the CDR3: TGCGCCAGCAGCTCTCCCGGGACAGGGGAGCTGTTTTTT.